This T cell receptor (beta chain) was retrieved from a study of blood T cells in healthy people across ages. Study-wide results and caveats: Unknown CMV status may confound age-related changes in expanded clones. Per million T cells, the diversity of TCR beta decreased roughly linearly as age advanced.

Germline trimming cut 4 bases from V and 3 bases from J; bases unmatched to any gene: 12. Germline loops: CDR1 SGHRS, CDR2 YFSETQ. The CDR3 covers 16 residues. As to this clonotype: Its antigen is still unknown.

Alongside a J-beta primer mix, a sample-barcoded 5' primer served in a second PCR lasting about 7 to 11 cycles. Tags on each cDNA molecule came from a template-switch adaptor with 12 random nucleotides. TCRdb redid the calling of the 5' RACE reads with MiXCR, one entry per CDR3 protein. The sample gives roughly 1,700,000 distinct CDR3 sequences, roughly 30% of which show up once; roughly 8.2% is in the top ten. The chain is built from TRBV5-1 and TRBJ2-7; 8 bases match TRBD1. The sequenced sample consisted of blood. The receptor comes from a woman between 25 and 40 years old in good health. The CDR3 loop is CASSTSPGGYDYEQYF. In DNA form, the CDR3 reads TGCGCCAGCAGCACATCTCCAGGGGGCTATGACTACGAGCAGTACTTC.